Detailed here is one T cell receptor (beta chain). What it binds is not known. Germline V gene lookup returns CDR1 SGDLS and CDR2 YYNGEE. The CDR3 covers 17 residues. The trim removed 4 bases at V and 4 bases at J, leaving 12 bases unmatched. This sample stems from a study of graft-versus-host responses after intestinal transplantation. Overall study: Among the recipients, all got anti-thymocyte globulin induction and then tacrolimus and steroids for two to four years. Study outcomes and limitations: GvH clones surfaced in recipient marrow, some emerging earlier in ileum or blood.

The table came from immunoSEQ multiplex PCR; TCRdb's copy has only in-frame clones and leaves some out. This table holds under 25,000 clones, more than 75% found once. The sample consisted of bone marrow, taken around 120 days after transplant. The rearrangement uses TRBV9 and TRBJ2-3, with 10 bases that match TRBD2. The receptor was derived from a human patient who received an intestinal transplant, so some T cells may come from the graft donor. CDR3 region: CASSFDQGLARADTQYF. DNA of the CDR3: TGTGCCAGCAGCTTCGACCAGGGACTAGCGAGGGCAGATACGCAGTATTTT.